This T cell receptor beta chain emerged from a study of cytomegalovirus exposure and HLA in healthy donors. PCR used 60 Vbeta primers and 13 Jbeta primers. Sequencing used immunoSEQ multiplex PCR; TCRdb keeps in-frame clones, though not all of them. The sample has tens of thousands of clones, 60% to 80% seen once. CDR1 is SGHRS and CDR2 is YFSETQ in the germline V gene. The CDR3 is 14 residues long. V lost 0 bases, J lost 12 bases, and 6 bases stayed unmatched. Sequencing input: PBMCs. This TCR was recovered from a woman aged 25 to 45 in good health and CMV-seropositive. The gene calls are TRBV5-1 and TRBJ1-4; 9 positions agree with TRBD1. The CDR3 region has the DNA TGCGCCAGCAGCTTGGCCCTCCGGGACAGGGAACTGTTTTTT. Protein sequence: CASSLALRDRELFF.